This TCR beta chain was captured in a study of shared clonotypes between healthy human individuals. V lost 2 bases, J lost 5 bases, and 7 bases lay in between. Germline V gene data show CDR1 as MNHEY and CDR2 as SMNVEV (reference sequence). This CDR3 spans 13 amino acids. Authors' data handling: For the immunoSEQ data, sequences were junction-only without quality scores, so filtering differed. Repertoires were generated with immunoSEQ multiplex PCR, while TCRdb's copy carries only in-frame clones and drops some. V and J calls and clone size are given by that table; D and trimming were obtained from the DNA. This sample has 800,000 or so clones, with about 96% found just once. About this clone itself: Its antigen is undetermined.

Findings and limits, study-wide: The donor pool, a small one, limited the genetic and exposure-history diversity represented. Approximately 4.6% of naive CD4 clonotypes were common to a handful of donors.

Terminally differentiated effector memory CD45RA+ cells were excluded by CCR7 positive selection of CD45RO-negative cells. The chain links TRBV27 to TRBJ1-5; no clear D gene. The sequence derives from a man aged 30 to 45 in good health. The specimen was naive CD8+ T cells sorted from blood. Here the CDR3 reads CASSLIVDQPQHF. DNA of the CDR3: TGTGCCAGCAGTTTAATAGTGGATCAGCCCCAGCATTTT.